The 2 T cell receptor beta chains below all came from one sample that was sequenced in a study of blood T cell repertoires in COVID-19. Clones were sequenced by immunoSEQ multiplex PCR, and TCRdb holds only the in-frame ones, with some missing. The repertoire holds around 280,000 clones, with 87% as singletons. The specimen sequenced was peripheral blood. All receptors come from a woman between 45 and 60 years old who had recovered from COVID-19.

The CDR3 region is CASSEMAIAGDGYTF. CDR3 in DNA: TGTGCCAGCAGTGAAATGGCGATAGCGGGGGATGGCTACACCTTC. The chain combines TRBV2 with TRBJ1-2, with D perhaps TRBD1 (5 bases). V gave up 2 bases and J gave up 6 bases, with 16 bases separating them. CDR3 length: 15 residues. CDR1 SNHLY and CDR2 FYNNEI come from the germline V gene.

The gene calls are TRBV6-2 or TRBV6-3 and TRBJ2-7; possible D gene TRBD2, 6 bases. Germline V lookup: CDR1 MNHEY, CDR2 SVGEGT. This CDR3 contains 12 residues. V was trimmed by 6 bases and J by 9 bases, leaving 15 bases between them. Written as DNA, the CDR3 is TGTGCCAGCAGCCCCCCCCTGGGAGGGCAGTACTTC. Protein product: CASSPPLGGQYF.